Below, 19 T cell receptor beta chains from the same sample are listed, as sequenced in a study of T-cell reconstitution after alpha-beta-depleted transplantation in children. Library preparation (for TCRbeta) was performed with unique molecular identifiers. In TCRdb, the PCR reads were re-called with MiXCR into one record per CDR3 protein. The profile shows hundreds of thousands of distinct CDR3 sequences, approximately 17% of them singletons. The source material was PBMCs, mostly from graft donor cells, sampled 360 days after TCRalphabeta/CD19-depleted stem cell transplant. Receptors were obtained from a male patient aged 2 to 10 who had a stem cell transplant for acute lymphoblastic leukemia, so the T cells may come from the graft donor.

This clonotype was seen just once. The rearrangement uses TRBV5-1 and TRBJ1-1, with TRBD1 matching over 7 bases. CDR1 is SGHRS and CDR2 is YFSETQ in the germline V gene. CDR3 size: 15 residues. The V gene end was trimmed by 2 bases and the J gene end by 1 base; junction bases not matched to a gene: 5. The CDR3 region is CASSFMTGKNTEAFF. For the CDR3, the DNA is TGCGCCAGCAGCTTTATGACAGGGAAGAACACTGAAGCTTTCTTT.

This clonotype was counted a few times. The chain uses TRBV6-5 and TRBJ2-5; D not resolved. From germline, CDR1 is MNHEY and CDR2 SVGAGI. The CDR3 runs to 12 residues. V lost 0 bases and J 4 bases, leaving 3 bases between the germline ends. CDR3 sequence: CASSYSSETQYF. The CDR3 DNA follows: TGTGCCAGCAGTTACTCGTCAGAGACCCAGTACTTC.

CDR3 protein: CAISESNSGPGLEGYTF. The DNA of the CDR3 is TGTGCCATCAGTGAGTCGAATTCTGGGCCAGGTTTGGAGGGCTACACCTTC. The chain combines TRBV10-3 with TRBJ1-2; D remains unclear. Germline CDR1 and CDR2: ENHRY and SYGVKD. The CDR3 contains 17 residues. Trimming shortened V by 0 bases and J by 8 bases, and 22 bases separated the two germline ends.

The table lists this clonotype with a few counts. The chain combines TRBV21-1 with TRBJ2-2; TRBD2, as called in the table, went unchecked against the DNA. TRBV21-1 is a pseudogene. The length of the CDR3 is 15 residues. CDR3 amino acids: CASSNQRENTGELFF. The CDR3 coding sequence is TGTGCCAGCAGCAACCAGCGGGAAAACACCGGGGAGCTGTTTTTT.

This clonotype was observed a few times. The chain combines TRBV18 with TRBJ2-1; 7 bases align to TRBD2. There are 17 residues in the CDR3. CDR1 and CDR2 from the germline V gene are KGHSH and LQKENI. The junction had 11 bases not matched to a gene; V was cut back by 3 bases and J by 3 bases. DNA for the CDR3: TGTGCCAGCTCACCGGGGCTAGCGGCGGGAGTCTACAATGAGCAGTTCTTC. Translating gives CASSPGLAAGVYNEQFF.

The rearrangement uses TRBV20-1 and TRBJ1-5; 11 nucleotides agree with TRBD1. Germline trimming cut 2 bases from V and 3 bases from J; bases unmatched to any gene: 3. CDR3 length equals 15 residues. Per the germline V gene, CDR1 is DFQATT and CDR2 is SNEGSKA (reference sequence). CDR3 bases: TGCAGTGCTAGAAGGGGACAGGGGGTCAATCAGCCCCAGCATTTT. It translates to CSARRGQGVNQPQHF.

The rearrangement joins TRBV20-1 to TRBJ1-1, with D possibly TRBD1 on 5 matching bases. Germline values: CDR1 DFQATT, CDR2 SNEGSKA (reference sequence). The CDR3 contains 14 residues. V gave up 2 bases and J gave up 1 base, with 11 bases separating them. The CDR3 loop reads CSARSGAANTEAFF. CDR3 DNA sequence: TGCAGTGCTAGAAGCGGGGCGGCGAACACTGAAGCTTTCTTT.

The rearrangement uses TRBV7-2 and TRBJ2-2, with D perhaps matching TRBD1 (5 bases). CDR3 length equals 15 residues. Germline V gene lookup returns CDR1 SGHTA and CDR2 FQGNSA. V dropped 2 bases and J dropped 3 bases, with 10 bases sitting between them. CDR3 region: CASSLTGHYTGELFF. As DNA, the CDR3 is TGTGCCAGCAGCTTAACAGGACATTACACCGGGGAGCTGTTTTTT.

The chain employs TRBV27 and TRBJ2-3; D gene uncertain. From germline, CDR1 is MNHEY and CDR2 SMNVEV (reference sequence). CDR3 length: 13 amino acids. The germline V and J ends were trimmed by 5 bases and 6 bases, with 12 bases remaining between them. CDR3 nucleotides: TGTGCCAGCAGTATGCGCAAAGCCGATACGCAGTATTTT. Protein product: CASSMRKADTQYF.

The chain links TRBV2 to TRBJ2-7, with 7 bases lining up with TRBD2. This CDR3 has 12 residues. Germline CDR1 and CDR2: SNHLY and FYNNEI. J lost 6 bases, V lost 7 bases, and 6 bases had no gene match. As DNA, the CDR3 is TGTGCCAGCACCGCAAGCGGGACCGAGCAGTACTTC. Translating it yields CASTASGTEQYF. Full variable domain (missing parts from reference TRBV2 and TRBJ2-7): EPEVTQTPSHQVTQMGQEVILRCVPISNHLYFYWYRQILGQKVEFLVSFYNNEISEKSEIFDDQFSVERPDGSNFTLKIRSTKLEDSAMYFCASTASGTEQYFGPGTRLTVT.

This chain links TRBV29-1 with TRBJ1-1, with unresolved D. This CDR3 is built from 14 residues. The V and J ends lost 1 base and 3 bases respectively, with 12 bases between them. The germline CDR1 and CDR2 sequences are SQVTM and ANQGSEA. DNA of the CDR3: TGCAGCGTTGAAGGGGTCCGGGGAGACACTGAAGCTTTCTTT. Translating gives CSVEGVRGDTEAFF.

J is TRBJ2-5 and V is TRBV3-1; D is perhaps TRBD2 (5 bases). The germline V and J ends were trimmed by 1 base and 4 bases, with 7 bases remaining between them. Germline CDR1 LGHDT, CDR2 YNNKEL (reference sequence). The CDR3 loop spans 13 amino acids. Written as DNA, the CDR3 is TGTGCCAGCAGCCAAGCCCGGGGAGAGACCCAGTACTTC. It is translated as CASSQARGETQYF.

The V and J genes are TRBV30 and TRBJ2-7, with 8 bases lining up with TRBD2. This CDR3 region has 12 residues. Germline lookup yields CDR1 GTSNPN and CDR2 SVGIG (reference sequence). The V segment lost 5 bases and the J segment 5 bases; nucleotides outside the gene matches: 5. The CDR3 loop is CAWGRGGHEQYF. In nucleotides, the CDR3 is TGTGCCTGGGGACGGGGGGGCCACGAGCAGTACTTC.

This clonotype was found a few times. This chain connects TRBV10-3 to TRBJ1-1, with unresolved D. V was trimmed by 8 bases and J by 1 base, leaving 11 bases between them. Germline loops: CDR1 ENHRY, CDR2 SYGVKD. The CDR3 runs 13 residues. The CDR3 DNA reads TGTGCCATCGCGGGAACAGCGAACACTGAAGCTTTCTTT. Protein: CAIAGTANTEAFF.

This chain uses TRBV20-1 with TRBJ2-3; D unclear. V was clipped by 6 bases and J by 0 bases, with 7 bases between them. From germline, CDR1 is DFQATT and CDR2 SNEGSKA (reference sequence). This CDR3 comprises 12 residues. The CDR3 DNA reads as TGCAGTGCCACCCCCAGCACAGATACGCAGTATTTT. Translated: CSATPSTDTQYF.

The chain is built from TRBV19 and TRBJ2-2, with a tentative D call TRBD1 (5 bases). This CDR3 spans 16 amino acids. CDR1 is LNHDA, CDR2 SQIVND, per germline (reference sequence). Between the trimmed V and J ends, which lost 2 bases and 1 base, there was a span of 11 bases. CDR3 DNA sequence: TGTGCCAGTAGTATACTCGACAGCGTGAACACCGGGGAGCTGTTTTTT. It translates to CASSILDSVNTGELFF.

The chain has TRBV4-2 and TRBJ2-3; 9 bases agree with TRBD1. Unmatched junction bases numbered 3, after V lost 1 base and J lost 4 bases. The CDR3 loop spans 15 amino acids. Looked up from germline, CDR1 is LGHNA and CDR2 is YNFKEQ. CDR3 sequence reads: CASSQGDRGADTQYF. DNA for the CDR3: TGTGCCAGCAGCCAAGGCGACAGGGGGGCAGATACGCAGTATTTT.

Here the CDR3 DNA reads TGTGCCAGCACCGAAGTGATCTCCTACGAGCAGTACTTC. Translating gives CASTEVISYEQYF. The rearrangement uses TRBV21-1 and TRBJ2-7. TRBV21-1 is assigned pseudogene status. The CDR3 extends over 13 amino acids.

This clonotype has more than one count but fewer than ten. J is TRBJ2-1 and V is TRBV6-2 or TRBV6-3; D might be TRBD1 (6 bases). V was clipped by 6 bases and J by 15 bases, with 21 bases between them. Germline V gives CDR1 MNHEY, CDR2 SVGEGT. This CDR3 spans 13 amino acids. CDR3 DNA sequence: TGTGCCAGCAGACCCGATACGGGACAACTTTGGTTCTTC. Amino acid sequence: CASRPDTGQLWFF.